The 16 T cell receptor beta chains given below trace back to one sample, sequenced in a study of blood T cell repertoires in COVID-19. Sequenced by immunoSEQ multiplex PCR; TCRdb stores in-frame clones only, minus some. Found here are approximately 450,000 clones, 75% to 90% of them singletons; the top ten hold about 1.1%. The sample comprised PBMCs or T cells enriched from blood (not recorded which). These receptors were taken from a man between 25 and 39 years old who had recovered from COVID-19.

The table lists this clone with a few counts. J is TRBJ2-2 and V is TRBV7-9; 10 bases align to TRBD2. Per the germline V gene, CDR1 is SEHNR and CDR2 is FQNEAQ (reference sequence). V trimming: 6 bases; J trimming: 4 bases; junction bases outside the gene matches: 2. The CDR3 spans 14 residues. DNA of the CDR3: TGTGCCAGCAGTCGACTAGCGGGCACCGGGGAGCTGTTTTTT. This codes for CASSRLAGTGELFF.

The genes are TRBV15 and TRBJ1-5, with 9 bases identical to TRBD1. The ends lost 8 bases at V and 4 bases at J; junction bases unmatched: 6. This CDR3 spans 14 amino acids. In germline, CDR1 is LNHNV, CDR2 YYDKDF (reference sequence). CDR3 sequence: CATSEGTGNQPQHF. The DNA for the CDR3 is TGTGCCACCTCTGAGGGGACAGGGAATCAGCCCCAGCATTTT.

This clone was recorded only once. This chain joins TRBV5-5 and TRBJ2-7; TRBD2 matches at 8 bases. With V trimmed by 4 bases and J by 0 bases, 9 bases remained unmatched. CDR3 length: 16 amino acids. Germline CDR1 reads SGHKS; CDR2 reads YYEKEE (reference sequence). CDR3 residues: CASSPSIAGISYEQYF. The CDR3 nucleotides read TGTGCCAGCAGCCCTTCAATAGCGGGAATCTCCTACGAGCAGTACTTC.

The V call is TRBV10-1, the J call TRBJ2-3, with D perhaps TRBD2 (5 bases). Trimming removed 4 bases at V and 1 base at J, with 9 bases between. CDR1 is WNHNN and CDR2 is SYGVQD in the germline V gene (reference sequence). The CDR3 runs 14 residues. CDR3 protein: CASSVAGRTDTQYF. The CDR3 DNA sequence: TGCGCCAGCAGTGTTGCGGGCCGCACAGATACGCAGTATTTT.

This clone showed up many times. The chain joins TRBV7-9 to TRBJ1-3; 7 bases map to TRBD1. The CDR3 extends over 16 amino acids. Per germline, CDR1 SEHNR and CDR2 FQNEAQ (reference sequence). V shed 4 bases, J shed 4 bases, and the junction held 10 bases outside the gene matches. The CDR3 loop is CASSSPRGLEGNTIYF. Here the CDR3 DNA reads TGTGCCAGCAGCTCACCTAGGGGGCTGGAAGGAAACACCATATATTTT.

The chain is built from TRBV12-5 and TRBJ1-6; 7 bases are a match to TRBD1. The CDR3 has 16 residues. With V trimmed by 5 bases and J by 8 bases, 12 bases remained unmatched. CDR1 is LGHNT, CDR2 FRNRAP, per germline. DNA of the CDR3: TGTGCTAGTGGTCCCCACGACAGGGATAAGGATTCACCCCTCCACTTT. It codes for CASGPHDRDKDSPLHF. The variable domain in full, completed from reference TRBV12-5 and TRBJ1-6, reads DARVTQTPRHKVTEMGQEVTMRCQPILGHNTVFWYRQTMMQGLELLAYFRNRAPLDDSGMPKDRFSAEMPDATLATLKIQPSEPRDSAVYFCASGPHDRDKDSPLHFGNGTRLTVT.

The CDR3 DNA is TGTGCCAGCAGCTTTTCAGGGTTTGGACAGCCCCAGCATTTT. This sequence encodes CASSFSGFGQPQHF. The chain links TRBV11-2 to TRBJ1-5; tentative D call: TRBD1 (5 bases). V was trimmed by 3 bases and J by 7 bases, leaving 13 bases between them. The germline gives CDR1 SGHAT, CDR2 FQNNGV. This CDR3 region has 14 residues.

The V call is TRBV7-6, the J call TRBJ2-1, with TRBD2 matching over 8 bases. After removal of 4 bases from V and 0 bases from J, the junction contained 8 bases not matched to a gene. CDR1 SGHVS and CDR2 FNYEAQ come from the germline V gene. CDR3 size: 17 residues. The CDR3 region is CASSSLAALSSYNEQFF. CDR3 nucleotides: TGTGCCAGCAGCTCACTAGCGGCTCTAAGCTCCTACAATGAGCAGTTCTTC.

This clone was detected once. V usage is TRBV15 and J usage is TRBJ2-7; possible D gene TRBD2, 6 bases. V lost 1 base to trimming and J lost 6 bases, with 19 bases between them. Looked up from germline, CDR1 is LNHNV and CDR2 is YYDKDF (reference sequence). This CDR3 comprises 16 residues. The CDR3 DNA is TGTGCCACCAGCAGAGCCTCAACGGGAGAACGGGGCGAGCAGTACTTC. It yields the protein CATSRASTGERGEQYF.

The chain combines TRBV5-8 with TRBJ2-1; 9 bases are shared with TRBD1. V shed 4 bases and J 7 bases; nucleotides not matched to a gene: 12. The CDR3 is 16 amino acids. Germline CDR1 SGHTS, CDR2 YDEGEE. CDR3 nucleotide sequence: TGTGCCAGCAGCCCGAGGGCCGGACAGGGGAAAAATGAGCAGTTCTTC. This gives the protein CASSPRAGQGKNEQFF.

The gene calls are TRBV27 and TRBJ2-1; the match to TRBD2 covers 8 bases. CDR1 is MNHEY, CDR2 SMNVEV, per germline (reference sequence). Trimming took 4 bases from V and 4 from J; bases not matched to a gene: 9. The CDR3 length is 16 residues. The CDR3 is CASSSFSGSGYNEQFF. The DNA for the CDR3 is TGTGCCAGCAGTTCATTCAGCGGGAGTGGGTACAATGAGCAGTTCTTC.

The V call is TRBV9, the J call TRBJ2-3; 7 positions agree with TRBD2. Trimming removed 3 bases from V and 6 bases from J; junction bases left unmatched: 4. Germline-derived CDR1 and CDR2 are SGDLS and YYNGEE. The CDR3 is 13 residues long. Written as DNA, the CDR3 is TGTGCCAGCAGCGCGGGAGGTCCGGATACGCAGTATTTT. This sequence encodes CASSAGGPDTQYF.

CDR3 loop: CASSSTATSYNEQFF. The CDR3 nucleotides are TGTGCCAGCAGCTCGACAGCGACCTCCTACAATGAGCAGTTCTTC. The chain combines TRBV28 with TRBJ2-1, with a weak D call TRBD1 (5 bases). The germline gives CDR1 MDHEN, CDR2 SYDVKM. The CDR3 totals 15 residues. Trimming took 6 bases from V and 0 from J, leaving 12 bases between them.

The chain has TRBV28 and TRBJ1-6; the D gene is possibly TRBD1 (6 bases). The CDR3 spans 13 residues. Germline V lookup: CDR1 MDHEN, CDR2 SYDVKM. With 5 bases removed from V and 10 bases from J, the gap between germline ends came to 12 bases. The DNA of the CDR3 is TGTGCCAGCAGTGCAGGGGTTTGGTCACCCCTCCACTTT. This gives the protein CASSAGVWSPLHF.

DNA of the CDR3: TGTGCCAGCAGTCAAGGACAGGGGGCCACTGAAGCTTTCTTT. This translates into CASSQGQGATEAFF. V is TRBV2 and J is TRBJ1-1, with 11 bases aligning to TRBD1. The CDR3 loop spans 14 amino acids. The germline gives CDR1 SNHLY, CDR2 FYNNEI. Unmatched junction bases numbered 3, after V lost 5 bases and J lost 4 bases.

The chain combines TRBV5-1 with TRBJ1-1, with D hard to call. This CDR3 contains 13 residues. CDR1 is SGHRS and CDR2 is YFSETQ in the germline V gene. The V gene lost 0 bases and the J gene lost 3 bases, with 6 bases spanning the gap. Written as DNA, the CDR3 is TGCGCCAGCAGCTTGGGTCAGTACACTGAAGCTTTCTTT. Translating gives CASSLGQYTEAFF.